Each of the 5 T cell receptor beta chains below was sequenced from the same sample in a study of blood T cell repertoires in COVID-19. Using immunoSEQ multiplex PCR, the repertoire was profiled, and TCRdb retains in-frame clones only, with some absent. This sample carries some 170,000 clones, roughly 82% of them seen once, and the ten largest clones take 8% to 9.5%. The sequencing sample was made of peripheral blood. The receptors shown here come from a woman aged 70-85 years with acute or convalescent COVID-19.

The rearrangement links TRBV18 to TRBJ1-1, with 8 bases fitting TRBD1. Per germline, CDR1 KGHSH and CDR2 LQKENI. The CDR3 spans 13 residues. The V segment lost 3 bases and the J segment 3 bases; nucleotides outside the gene matches: 0. The CDR3 region is CASSPDRDTEAFF. CDR3 nucleotide sequence: TGTGCCAGCTCACCGGACAGGGACACTGAAGCTTTCTTT.

This chain links TRBV11-3 with TRBJ1-1; 7 bases align to TRBD1. The germline gives CDR1 SGHNT, CDR2 YENEEA. The CDR3 is 14 amino acids. The J segment lost 7 bases and the V segment lost 4 bases, leaving 9 bases of the junction unmatched. In DNA, the CDR3 is TGTGCCAGCAGCTACAGGACAGGAGTAAGTGAAGCTTTCTTT. Encoded protein: CASSYRTGVSEAFF.

The chain combines TRBV19 with TRBJ1-5; D not resolved. V lost 9 bases and J 4 bases, leaving 13 bases between the germline ends. Germline V gene data show CDR1 as LNHDA and CDR2 as SQIVND (reference sequence). This CDR3 is 13 amino acids long. The CDR3 coding sequence is TGTGCCAGCAACACCCGGGGAAATCAGCCCCAGCATTTT. Its protein product is CASNTRGNQPQHF.

The V gene is TRBV28, the J gene TRBJ1-2; D is ambiguous. The CDR3 extends over 15 amino acids. V was trimmed by 8 bases and J by 3 bases, leaving 19 bases between them. Germline values: CDR1 MDHEN, CDR2 SYDVKM. DNA of the CDR3: TGTGCCAGCGCGAGGGAAAATCCCTTCTACTATGGCTACACCTTC. It yields the protein CASARENPFYYGYTF.

This sequence joins TRBV10-3 and TRBJ1-5; maybe TRBD1 (6 bases). The CDR3 contains 13 residues. V was shortened by 3 bases and J by 7 bases, with 10 bases between the two germline ends. Germline V lookup: CDR1 ENHRY, CDR2 SYGVKD. CDR3 sequence reads: CAISELGAQPQHF. CDR3 sequence (DNA): TGTGCCATCAGTGAACTGGGGGCCCAGCCCCAGCATTTT.